Below are 13 T cell receptor beta chains sequenced from a single sample in a study of blood T cell repertoires in COVID-19. This table comes from immunoSEQ multiplex PCR, and its TCRdb copy is limited to in-frame clones, with some not included. The sample lists approximately 70,000 clones; around 90% were seen once. Source material: peripheral blood. The receptor source for this set is a woman at least 80 years old with active COVID-19.

V is TRBV11-3 and J is TRBJ1-1, with 8 bases aligning to TRBD1. The CDR3 runs 14 residues. With 7 bases clipped from V and 1 base from J, the junction kept 5 bases outside the gene matches. Germline V CDR1 and CDR2: SGHNT, YENEEA. The CDR3 loop reads CASTDGQGNTEAFF. The DNA of the CDR3 is TGTGCCAGCACCGACGGACAGGGGAACACTGAAGCTTTCTTT.

The chain is built from TRBV6-5 and TRBJ2-5; D unresolved. Trimming removed 7 bases at V and 0 bases at J, with 6 bases between. The CDR3 is 12 amino acids. Germline assignment: CDR1 MNHEY and CDR2 SVGAGI. CDR3 bases: TGTGCCAGCACTTCCTACCAAGAGACCCAGTACTTC. Translated, it gives CASTSYQETQYF.

About this clone itself: Within the sample, other DNA sequences also encode this same CDR3. This chain links TRBV7-9 with TRBJ1-2; no clear D gene. CDR3 length: 14 amino acids. CDR1 is SEHNR and CDR2 is FQNEAQ in the germline V gene (reference sequence). V lost 1 base and J 0 bases, leaving 6 bases between the germline ends. CDR3 loop: CASSLVSANYGYTF. The DNA of the CDR3 is TGTGCCAGCAGCTTAGTGTCAGCTAACTATGGCTACACCTTC.

The V and J genes are TRBV6-5 and TRBJ1-2, with D possibly matching TRBD1 (6 bases). Trimming took off 7 bases at V and 8 bases at J, with 23 bases between the two ends. Germline-derived CDR1 and CDR2 are MNHEY and SVGAGI. The CDR3 is 15 amino acids. The CDR3 is CASNNAPRDTGGYTF. CDR3 in DNA: TGTGCCAGCAACAACGCACCCCGGGACACGGGCGGCTACACCTTC.

This clone showed up just once. The V gene is TRBV19, the J gene TRBJ2-7, with 7 nucleotides matching TRBD1. The germline V gene has CDR1 LNHDA and CDR2 SQIVND (reference sequence). This CDR3 contains 14 residues. V lost 4 bases to trimming and J lost 7 bases; unmatched junction nucleotides: 10. The CDR3 DNA is TGTGCCAGTAGTACAGGGGGAACCCGCTGGGAGCAGTACTTC. Its translation is CASSTGGTRWEQYF.

This clone appeared a few times. As DNA, the CDR3 is TGTGCCAGCAGCCAAGATATAGTCCTTAATGAGCAGTTCTTC. It encodes CASSQDIVLNEQFF. The V gene is TRBV4-2, the J gene TRBJ2-1; D is uncertain. This CDR3 is built from 14 residues. Trimming cost V 0 bases and J 7 bases, with 10 bases left between them. Looked up from germline, CDR1 is LGHNA and CDR2 is YNFKEQ.

The V and J genes are TRBV5-5 and TRBJ2-7; tentative D call: TRBD1 (6 bases). The V gene lost 0 bases and the J gene lost 2 bases, with 15 bases spanning the gap. CDR1 is SGHKS and CDR2 is YYEKEE in the germline V gene (reference sequence). The CDR3 runs 16 residues. DNA of the CDR3: TGTGCCAGCAGCTTGGTGGGGGCCCAGGGGACCTACGAGCAGTACTTC. This translates into CASSLVGAQGTYEQYF.

The gene calls are TRBV4-1 and TRBJ2-5; 12 bases map to TRBD1. The ends lost 4 bases at V and 2 bases at J; junction bases unmatched: 2. CDR3 length: 15 residues. Per the germline V gene, CDR1 is MGHRA and CDR2 is YSYEKL. The CDR3 DNA reads TGCGCCAGCAGCCGGGACAGGGGGCTTCAAGAGACCCAGTACTTC. Encoded protein: CASSRDRGLQETQYF.

V gene TRBV6-1 combines with J gene TRBJ2-7; TRBD2 aligns across 16 bases. The V segment lost 4 bases and the J segment 2 bases; nucleotides outside the gene matches: 2. Looked up from germline, CDR1 is MNHNS and CDR2 is SASEGT. CDR3 size: 16 residues. The CDR3 sequence is CASSGGLAGGPYEQYF. DNA for the CDR3: TGTGCCAGCAGTGGGGGACTAGCGGGAGGGCCCTACGAGCAGTACTTC.

The rearrangement links TRBV4-3 to TRBJ1-1, with 9 bases identical to TRBD1. The germline CDR1 and CDR2 sequences are LGHNA and YSLEER. V gave up 0 bases and J gave up 4 bases; unmatched junction bases: 6. The CDR3 sequence is 16 residues long. CDR3 coding DNA: TGCGCCAGCAGCCAAGATTCGACAGGGGGTGTCACTGAAGCTTTCTTT. Translation: CASSQDSTGGVTEAFF.

The V gene is TRBV9, the J gene TRBJ2-3, with D perhaps TRBD1 (5 bases). There are 15 residues in the CDR3. Germline V CDR1 and CDR2: SGDLS, YYNGEE. Trimming left V 2 bases short and J 3 bases short, with 13 bases between. The chain's CDR3 is CASSVGLERTDTQYF. The CDR3 bases are TGTGCCAGCAGCGTGGGGCTAGAGAGGACAGATACGCAGTATTTT.

J is TRBJ2-1 and V is TRBV12-3 or TRBV12-4; 9 bases align to TRBD1. V shed 4 bases, J shed 16 bases, and the junction held 8 bases outside the gene matches. The CDR3 is 12 residues long. The CDR3 coding sequence is TGTGCCAGCAGTTCCTCGGGACAGGGCACATTCTTC. This codes for CASSSSGQGTFF.

This clone occurred once. This chain joins TRBV7-9 and TRBJ2-1; 13 nucleotides agree with TRBD2. V shed 3 bases, J shed 8 bases, and the junction held 7 bases outside the gene matches. Germline V gives CDR1 SEHNR, CDR2 FQNEAQ (reference sequence). The CDR3 is 16 amino acids. For the CDR3, the DNA is TGTGCCAGCAGCTTGAGGACTAGCGGGAGACTAGATGAGCAGTTCTTC. It encodes CASSLRTSGRLDEQFF.